Described below is a single T cell receptor (beta chain) sequence and its context. These data are taken from a study of patients and donors after allogeneic stem cell transplantation. Germline V lookup: CDR1 SGDLS, CDR2 YYNGEE. The CDR3 totals 14 residues. With 6 bases clipped from V and 5 bases from J, the junction kept 9 bases outside the gene matches. TCRdb re-called the RT-PCR reads through MiXCR, storing one row per CDR3 protein. The data show approximately 200,000 distinct CDR3 sequences, more than 35% seen once. The V call is TRBV9, the J call TRBJ1-1; TRBD1 matches at 8 bases. The sequence was collected from a human donor who was either an allogeneic HSCT recipient or a stem cell or donor lymphocyte infusion donor (not recorded which). It is not recorded whose cells these are; they may come from a transplant donor. The sample consisted of blood, either unsorted or a sorted T cell fraction (not recorded which). The CDR3 here is CASTPPGGMTEAFF. The CDR3 coding sequence is TGTGCCAGCACCCCACCAGGGGGCATGACTGAAGCTTTCTTT.